The text below deals with one TCR beta chain. The data were taken from a study of T-cell memory formation after mild COVID-19. TCRdb passed the 5' RACE reads through MiXCR, listing each CDR3 protein once. The sample holds under 250,000 distinct CDR3 sequences, roughly 30% seen once. CDR3 length equals 14 residues. CDR1 is SEHNR, CDR2 FQNEAQ, per germline (reference sequence). Trimming cost V 5 bases and J 6 bases; bases outside gene matches: 9. The clonotype originates from an adult woman who had mild COVID-19 (a few samples of this study predate the infection). Cell type and time point are not known. The rearrangement joins TRBV7-9 to TRBJ1-1; 7 bases agree with TRBD1. The source material was PBMCs or a T cell subset sorted from them (not recorded which). The chain's CDR3 is CASSARQGWSEAFF. CDR3 DNA sequence: TGTGCCAGCAGCGCGAGACAGGGTTGGTCTGAAGCTTTCTTT.